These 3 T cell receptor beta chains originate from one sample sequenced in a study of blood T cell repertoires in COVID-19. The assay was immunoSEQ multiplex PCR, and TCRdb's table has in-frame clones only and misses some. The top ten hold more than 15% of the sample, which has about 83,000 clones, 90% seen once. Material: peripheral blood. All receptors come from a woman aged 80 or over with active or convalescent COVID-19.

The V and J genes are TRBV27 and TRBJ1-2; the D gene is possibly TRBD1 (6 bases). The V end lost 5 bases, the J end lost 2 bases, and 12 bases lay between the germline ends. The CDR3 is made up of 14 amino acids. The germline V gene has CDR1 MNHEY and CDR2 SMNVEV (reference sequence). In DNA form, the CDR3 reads TGTGCCAGCAGTCCAGGACAGAGAAACTATGGCTACACCTTC. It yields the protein CASSPGQRNYGYTF.

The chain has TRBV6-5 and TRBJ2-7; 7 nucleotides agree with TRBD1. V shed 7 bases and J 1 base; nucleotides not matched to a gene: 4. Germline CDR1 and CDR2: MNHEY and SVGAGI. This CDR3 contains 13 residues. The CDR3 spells CASKGAGSYEQYF. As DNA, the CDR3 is TGTGCCAGCAAGGGGGCGGGTTCCTACGAGCAGTACTTC.

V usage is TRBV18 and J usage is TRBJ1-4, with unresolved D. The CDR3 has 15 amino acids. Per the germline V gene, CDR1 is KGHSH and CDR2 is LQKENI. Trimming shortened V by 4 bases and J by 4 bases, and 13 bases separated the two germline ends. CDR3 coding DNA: TGTGCCAGCTCACTCACCAAGTCGGGTAATGAAAAACTGTTTTTT. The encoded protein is CASSLTKSGNEKLFF.